The 5 T cell receptor beta chains below were found in one sample sequenced in a study of blood T cell repertoires in COVID-19. Repertoires were generated with immunoSEQ multiplex PCR, while TCRdb's copy carries only in-frame clones and drops some. The sample yields 150,000 or so clones, approximately 87% seen once. Sequencing used PBMCs or T cells enriched from blood (not recorded which). These TCRs come from a woman aged 25 to 39 with acute COVID-19.

Written as DNA, the CDR3 is TGCAGTGCTAGTGGAGGGAGCAGCGAGCAGTACTTC. This sequence encodes CSASGGSSEQYF. This chain uses TRBV20-1 with TRBJ2-7; possibly TRBD2 for D (6 bases). There are 12 residues in the CDR3. The ends were cut back, 3 bases at V and 6 bases at J, with 12 bases in the middle. The V gene's germline CDR1 is DFQATT and CDR2 SNEGSKA (reference sequence).

J is TRBJ1-5 and V is TRBV18; D might be TRBD1 (6 bases). This CDR3 is built from 16 residues. Deletions cut 3 bases from V and 3 bases from J, with 15 bases between. Looked up from germline, CDR1 is KGHSH and CDR2 is LQKENI. CDR3 amino acids: CASSPTTRGANQPQHF. Here the CDR3 DNA reads TGTGCCAGCTCACCGACGACACGGGGGGCCAATCAGCCCCAGCATTTT.

A note on this clone: At one of its ends the junction is not consistent with the germline gene, which may arise from a read error. V gene TRBV2 combines with J gene TRBJ2-7; 12 bases line up with TRBD2. The CDR3 covers 16 residues. Germline assignment: CDR1 SNHLY and CDR2 FYNNEI. The CDR3 reads CASREGLAGTLYEQYF. The DNA for the CDR3 is TGTGCCAGCAGGGAAGGACTAGCGGGAACCCTCTACGAGCAGTACTTC.

The rearrangement links TRBV5-5 to TRBJ2-2; 8 bases line up with TRBD2. The CDR3 contains 18 residues. Germline CDR1 reads SGHKS; CDR2 reads YYEKEE (reference sequence). V dropped 0 bases and J dropped 2; count of bases not matched to a gene: 9. The CDR3 DNA follows: TGTGCCAGCAGCTTGGGAGGTCGCGGGGGGACCAACACCGGGGAGCTGTTTTTT. It yields the protein CASSLGGRGGTNTGELFF. The full variable domain, its missing parts supplied by reference TRBV5-5 and TRBJ2-2, is DAGVTQSPTHLIKTRGQQVTLRCSPISGHKSVSWYQQVLGQGPQFIFQYYEKEERGRGNFPDRFSARQFPNYSSELNVNALLLGDSALYLCASSLGGRGGTNTGELFFGEGSRLTVL.

The count of this clone is one. The CDR3 coding sequence is TGCGCCAGCAGCTTGGTTGGTCAGATACAAGAGACCCAGTACTTC. Protein sequence: CASSLVGQIQETQYF. The chain uses TRBV5-1 and TRBJ2-5, with D unclear. The CDR3 totals 15 residues. Germline CDR1 reads SGHRS; CDR2 reads YFSETQ. Trimming took 0 bases from V and 2 from J, leaving 11 bases between them.